This T cell receptor (beta chain) was recovered during a study of cytomegalovirus exposure and HLA in healthy donors. Study in general: Unique TCRs numbering approximately 81 million, obtained from HLA-typed donors, made up an early data release. Findings of the study overall: Data from an earlier analysis indicated that most TCR beta V segments were productive either about 90% or about 30% of the time.

The PCR was carried out with 60 Vbeta primers and 13 Jbeta primers. Some clones are missing from TCRdb's copy, which holds only in-frame ones; the method was immunoSEQ multiplex PCR. This repertoire shows about 160,000 clones, about 71% found once; its top ten account for 2.8%. Germline assignment: CDR1 SGHAT and CDR2 FQNNGV. The CDR3 is 17 residues long. V trimming: 6 bases; J trimming: 0 bases; junction bases outside the gene matches: 12. As concerns this clone: As yet, its antigen is unknown.

The source material was PBMCs. The rearrangement joins TRBV11-2 to TRBJ1-1; 8 bases fit TRBD1. The clonotype comes from a woman in her forties in good health and CMV-seropositive. CDR3 sequence: CASSLWQGARVNTEAFF. The DNA of the CDR3 is TGTGCCAGCAGTCTTTGGCAGGGGGCGCGAGTGAACACTGAAGCTTTCTTT.